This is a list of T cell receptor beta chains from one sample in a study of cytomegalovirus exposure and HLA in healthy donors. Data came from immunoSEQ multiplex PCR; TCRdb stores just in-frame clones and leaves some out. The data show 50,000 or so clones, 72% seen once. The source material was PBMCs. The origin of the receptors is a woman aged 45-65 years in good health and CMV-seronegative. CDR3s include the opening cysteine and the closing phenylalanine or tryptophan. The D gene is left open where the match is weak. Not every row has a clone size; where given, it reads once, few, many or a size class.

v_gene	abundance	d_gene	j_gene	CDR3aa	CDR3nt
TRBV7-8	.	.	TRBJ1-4	CASRSGRAPGEKLFF	TGTGCCAGCAGAAGCGGACGGGCTCCCGGGGAAAAACTGTTTTTT
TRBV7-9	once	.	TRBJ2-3	CASSLAAARDTQYF	TGTGCCAGCAGCTTAGCTGCGGCTCGGGATACGCAGTATTTT
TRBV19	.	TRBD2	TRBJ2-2	CASSVTSGSGELFF	TGTGCCAGTAGTGTGACTAGCGGATCCGGGGAGCTGTTTTTT
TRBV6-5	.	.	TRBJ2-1	CASSYSTGRGQFF	TGTGCCAGCAGTTACTCGACCGGCAGGGGCCAGTTCTTC
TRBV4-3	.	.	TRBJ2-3	CASSQERRGLTDTQYF	TGCGCCAGCAGCCAAGAGCGGCGGGGGCTCACAGATACGCAGTATTTT
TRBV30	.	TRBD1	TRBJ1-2	CAWSVTGGQGYTF	TGTGCCTGGAGTGTAACAGGGGGGCAGGGCTACACCTTC
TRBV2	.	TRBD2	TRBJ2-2	CASDGSGGNTGELFF	TGTGCCAGCGATGGAAGCGGGGGCAACACCGGGGAGCTGTTTTTT
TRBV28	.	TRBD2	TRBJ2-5	CASAGGAHQETQYF	TGTGCCAGCGCCGGGGGGGCCCACCAAGAGACCCAGTACTTC
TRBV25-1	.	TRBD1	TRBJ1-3	CASSETTGAAGNTIYF	TGTGCCAGCAGTGAAACTACAGGGGCAGCCGGAAACACCATATATTTT
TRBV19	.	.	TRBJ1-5	CASSIEASNQPQHF	TGTGCCAGTAGTATAGAAGCCTCCAATCAGCCCCAGCATTTT
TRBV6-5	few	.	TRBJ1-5	CASSLQENQPQHF	TGTGCCAGCAGTCTACAGGAGAACCAGCCCCAGCATTTT
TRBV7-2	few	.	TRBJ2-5	CASSLSREETQYF	TGTGCCAGCAGCTTATCAAGAGAAGAGACCCAGTACTTC
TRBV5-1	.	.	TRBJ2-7	CASSVAGTSSYEQYF	TGCGCCAGCAGCGTTGCGGGTACCAGCTCCTACGAGCAGTACTTC
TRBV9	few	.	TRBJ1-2	CASSVGSTGNGYTF	TGTGCCAGCAGCGTAGGGTCCACAGGGAATGGCTACACCTTC
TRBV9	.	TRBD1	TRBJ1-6	CASSALGTENSPLHF	TGTGCCAGCAGCGCCCTCGGGACAGAAAATTCACCCCTCCACTTT
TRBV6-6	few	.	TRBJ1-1	CASSNSGGNTEAFF	TGTGCCAGCAGCAACTCAGGAGGGAACACTGAAGCTTTCTTT
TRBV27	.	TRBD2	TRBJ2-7	CASSPSGGLSYEQYF	TGTGCCAGCAGCCCTAGCGGGGGACTCTCCTACGAGCAGTACTTC
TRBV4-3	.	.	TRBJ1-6	CASSQERDSSSPLHF	TGCGCCAGCAGCCAAGAGAGAGACAGCAGTTCACCCCTCCACTTT
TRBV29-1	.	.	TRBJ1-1	CSVRRSLGNTEAFF	TGCAGCGTTCGGCGGTCCTTAGGGAACACTGAAGCTTTCTTT
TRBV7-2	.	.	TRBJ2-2	CASSSTLSTAGELFF	TGTGCCAGCAGCTCCACACTATCCACCGCCGGGGAGCTGTTTTTT
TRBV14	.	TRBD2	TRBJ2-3	CASSKWTSGTDTQYF	TGTGCCAGCAGCAAATGGACTAGCGGCACAGATACGCAGTATTTT
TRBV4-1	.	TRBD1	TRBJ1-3	CASSQDQGESSGNTIYF	TGCGCCAGCAGCCAAGATCAGGGGGAGAGCTCTGGAAACACCATATATTTT
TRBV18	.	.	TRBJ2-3	CASSPPNRVDTQYF	TGTGCCAGCTCACCACCGAACAGGGTAGATACGCAGTATTTT
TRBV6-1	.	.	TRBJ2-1	CASSNGNEQFF	TGTGCCAGCAGTAACGGGAACGAGCAGTTCTTC
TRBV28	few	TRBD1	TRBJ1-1	CASSSWTGRGSNTEAFF	TGTGCCAGCAGTTCCTGGACAGGCCGCGGATCGAACACTGAAGCTTTCTTT
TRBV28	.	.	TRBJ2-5	CASSWRGRGQPGTQYF	TGTGCCAGCAGTTGGAGGGGGCGGGGCCAACCGGGGACCCAGTACTTC
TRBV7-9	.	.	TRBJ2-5	CASRPPGFRETQYF	TGTGCCAGCCGACCTCCAGGGTTCCGAGAGACCCAGTACTTC
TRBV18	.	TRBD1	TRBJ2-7	CASSPRGLDEQYF	TGTGCCAGCTCACCCAGGGGGCTGGACGAGCAGTACTTC
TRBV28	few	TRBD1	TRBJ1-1	CASLLPQGANTEAFF	TGTGCCAGCCTTTTGCCCCAGGGGGCGAACACTGAAGCTTTCTTT
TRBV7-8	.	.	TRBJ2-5	CASSLGAGARETQYF	TGTGCCAGCAGCTTAGGGGCGGGGGCCCGGGAGACCCAGTACTTC
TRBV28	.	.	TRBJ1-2	CASSFWEDGYTF	TGTGCCAGCAGTTTCTGGGAGGATGGCTACACCTTC
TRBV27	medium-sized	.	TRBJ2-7	CASSLQQGIYREQYF	TGTGCCAGCAGTTTACAACAGGGTATCTATCGGGAGCAGTACTTC
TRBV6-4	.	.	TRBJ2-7	CASSDAIGSTYEQYF	TGTGCCAGCAGTGATGCGATCGGTAGCACCTACGAGCAGTACTTC
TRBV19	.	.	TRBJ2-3	CASSINRGTDTQYF	TGTGCCAGTAGTATAAACAGGGGCACAGATACGCAGTATTTT
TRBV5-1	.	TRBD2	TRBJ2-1	CASKVLAGSYNEQFF	TGCGCCAGCAAAGTATTAGCGGGATCCTACAATGAGCAGTTCTTC
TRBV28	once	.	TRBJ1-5	CASETSGSWPQHF	TGTGCCAGCGAGACGTCAGGAAGTTGGCCCCAGCATTTT
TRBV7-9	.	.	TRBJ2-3	CASTTGGQDTQYF	TGTGCCAGCACCACCGGGGGGCAGGATACGCAGTATTTT
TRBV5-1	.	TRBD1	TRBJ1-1	CASSPEGQTNEAFF	TGCGCCAGCAGCCCGGAGGGACAGACGAATGAAGCTTTCTTT
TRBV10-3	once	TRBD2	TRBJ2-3	CAVGSGGADTQYF	TGTGCCGTCGGGAGCGGGGGGGCAGATACGCAGTATTTT
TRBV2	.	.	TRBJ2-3	CASSREPPGPDTQYF	TGTGCCAGCAGTCGGGAGCCCCCTGGTCCAGATACGCAGTATTTT
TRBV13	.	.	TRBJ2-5	CASSLTRQETQYF	TGTGCCAGCAGCTTGACTAGACAAGAGACCCAGTACTTC
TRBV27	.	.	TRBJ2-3	CASRGSAVGTDTQYF	TGTGCCAGCAGGGGCTCAGCGGTTGGGACAGATACGCAGTATTTT
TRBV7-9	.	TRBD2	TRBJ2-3	CASSFLAGGPDTQYF	TGTGCCAGCAGCTTTCTAGCGGGAGGACCAGATACGCAGTATTTT
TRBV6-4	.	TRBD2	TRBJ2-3	CASSVKAGEGTQYF	TGTGCCAGCAGTGTAAAAGCGGGAGAGGGTACGCAGTATTTT
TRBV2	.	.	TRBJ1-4	CASSPGVVSPNEKLFF	TGTGCCAGCAGCCCCGGGGTGGTATCGCCAAATGAAAAACTGTTTTTT
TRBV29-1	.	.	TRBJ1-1	CSAKPQGTNTEAFF	TGCAGCGCAAAACCTCAGGGGACGAACACTGAAGCTTTCTTT
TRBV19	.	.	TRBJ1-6	CASSQGRQESPLHF	TGTGCCAGTAGCCAGGGTCGTCAGGAATCACCCCTCCACTTT
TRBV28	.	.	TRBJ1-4	CASRGRGRVATEKLFF	TGTGCCAGCAGGGGGCGCGGAAGGGTTGCAACTGAAAAACTGTTTTTT
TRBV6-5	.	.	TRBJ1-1	CASSYSQSMNTEAFF	TGTGCCAGCAGTTACTCACAGTCCATGAACACTGAAGCTTTCTTT